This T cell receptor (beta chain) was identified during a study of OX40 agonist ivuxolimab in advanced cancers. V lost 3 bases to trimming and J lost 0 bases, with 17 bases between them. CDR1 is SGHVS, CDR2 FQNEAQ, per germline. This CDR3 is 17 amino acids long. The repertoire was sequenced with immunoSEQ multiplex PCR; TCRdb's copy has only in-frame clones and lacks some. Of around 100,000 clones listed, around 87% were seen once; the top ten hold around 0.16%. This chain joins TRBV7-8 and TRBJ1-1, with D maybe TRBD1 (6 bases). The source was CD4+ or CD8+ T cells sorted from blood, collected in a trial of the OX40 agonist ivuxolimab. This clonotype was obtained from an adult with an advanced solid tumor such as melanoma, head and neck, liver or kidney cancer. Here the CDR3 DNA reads TGTGCCAGCAGCTTGCGCTACAGGGCTACTATGAACACTGAAGCTTTCTTT. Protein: CASSLRYRATMNTEAFF.